The 28 T cell receptor beta chains presented below share a single source sample, sequenced in a study of identical twins. TCRdb called the 5' RACE reads again in MiXCR, with one record for every CDR3 protein. The sample lists 700,000 or so distinct CDR3 sequences, over 8.5% seen once, with approximately 0.96% in the top ten. In addition, the sample was reused for a study of yellow fever vaccine responses in identical twins.

The source material was PBMCs. The source is a woman aged 18-29 years in good health.

This clonotype was counted only a few times. V gene TRBV6-1 combines with J gene TRBJ2-7; TRBD1 agrees at 8 bases. Per the germline V gene, CDR1 is MNHNS and CDR2 is SASEGT. The V and J ends lost 10 bases and 0 bases, in that order; junction bases with no gene match: 8. This CDR3 has 14 residues. The CDR3 loop is CATRTGGSSYEQYF. CDR3 DNA: TGTGCCACCCGAACAGGGGGTAGCTCCTACGAGCAGTACTTC.

This sequence joins TRBV18 and TRBJ2-5, with a possible D match to TRBD1 (6 bases). The CDR3 contains 14 residues. Trimming shortened V by 0 bases and J by 5 bases, and 10 bases separated the two germline ends. CDR1 is KGHSH and CDR2 is LQKENI in the germline V gene. CDR3 sequence reads: CASSPPDSWETQYF. The CDR3 DNA reads as TGTGCCAGCTCACCACCGGACAGTTGGGAGACCCAGTACTTC.

CDR3 nucleotides: TGCGCCAGCAGCTTGGTGGGGGACAGCTACACCTTC. Amino acid sequence: CASSLVGDSYTF. This chain joins TRBV5-1 and TRBJ1-2; D may be TRBD1 (6 bases). V was trimmed by 0 bases and J by 9 bases, leaving 9 bases between them. CDR3 size: 12 residues. Germline CDR1 reads SGHRS; CDR2 reads YFSETQ. The full variable domain, rest sourced from reference TRBV5-1 and TRBJ1-2, is KAGVTQTPRYLIKTRGQQVTLSCSPISGHRSVSWYQQTPGQGLQFLFEYFSETQRNKGNFPGRFSGRQFSNSRSEMNVSTLELGDSALYLCASSLVGDSYTFGSGTRLTVV.

The chain links TRBV20-1 to TRBJ1-5, with 7 bases identical to TRBD1. V lost 0 bases to trimming and J lost 3 bases; unmatched junction nucleotides: 5. The CDR3 length is 15 residues. Germline values: CDR1 DFQATT, CDR2 SNEGSKA (reference sequence). The CDR3 protein is CSARDRDSLNQPQHF. The CDR3 DNA reads as TGCAGTGCTAGAGATAGGGACAGTCTCAATCAGCCCCAGCATTTT.

Only a few counts were recorded for this clonotype. The gene calls are TRBV20-1 and TRBJ1-1; D is undetermined. There are 11 residues in the CDR3. Germline-derived CDR1 and CDR2 are DFQATT and SNEGSKA (reference sequence). V shed 7 bases and J shed 3 bases, with 9 bases lying between them. The DNA of the CDR3 is TGCAGTGTGAGGTGGGACACTGAAGCTTTCTTT. Its translation is CSVRWDTEAFF.

CDR3 bases: TGTGCCAGCAGTTACGGTTACGACTCCTACGAGCAGTACTTC. Residues: CASSYGYDSYEQYF. This chain uses TRBV6-2 or TRBV6-3 with TRBJ2-7; D is unresolved. This CDR3 has 14 amino acids. The V gene lost 2 bases and the J gene lost 0 bases, with 8 bases spanning the gap. Germline loops: CDR1 MNHEY, CDR2 SVGEGT.

This clonotype was detected a few times. The chain is built from TRBV9 and TRBJ1-1; TRBD1 is a possible D gene (5 bases). The CDR3 extends over 15 amino acids. Germline V gene sequence: CDR1 SGDLS, CDR2 YYNGEE. The V end was cut by 6 bases, the J end by 1 base, with 16 bases between. For the CDR3, the DNA is TGTGCCAGCACAGCCATCGGGGCGGGGAACACTGAAGCTTTCTTT. It encodes CASTAIGAGNTEAFF.

This chain links TRBV5-1 with TRBJ2-1, with 10 bases lining up with TRBD1. The germline gives CDR1 SGHRS, CDR2 YFSETQ. The V gene end was trimmed by 4 bases and the J gene end by 1 base; junction bases not matched to a gene: 8. The CDR3 covers 17 residues. The CDR3 sequence is CASSAGTGVFSYNEQFF. DNA of the CDR3: TGCGCCAGCAGCGCCGGGACAGGGGTGTTTTCCTACAATGAGCAGTTCTTC.

The CDR3 coding sequence is TGTGCCAGCAGCCAAGAAGGGGACGGTTCCTACGAGCAGTACTTC. Protein product: CASSQEGDGSYEQYF. V usage is TRBV4-2 and J usage is TRBJ2-7; D possibly uses TRBD1 or TRBD2 (5 bases each). This CDR3 has 15 amino acids. The V end lost 0 bases, the J end lost 1 base, and 10 bases lay between the germline ends. Looked up from germline, CDR1 is LGHNA and CDR2 is YNFKEQ.

This clonotype came up a few times. The rearrangement uses TRBV11-2 and TRBJ2-7; D is possibly TRBD1 or TRBD2 (5 bases each). CDR3 length equals 16 residues. With 3 bases removed from V and 4 bases from J, the gap between germline ends came to 19 bases. Germline V gene sequence: CDR1 SGHAT, CDR2 FQNNGV. The CDR3 nucleotides read TGTGCCAGCAGCTTCCCTAGGGACGGATTTTTGTACGAGCAGTACTTC. Encoded protein: CASSFPRDGFLYEQYF.

In its sample, this clonotype was seen a few times. The V call is TRBV6-1, the J call TRBJ2-6, with a possible D match to TRBD1 (6 bases). Germline CDR1 reads MNHNS; CDR2 reads SASEGT. The V gene lost 6 bases and the J gene lost 0 bases, with 18 bases spanning the gap. The CDR3 spans 18 residues. The CDR3 is CASRFTGQKVSGANVLTF. The CDR3 bases are TGTGCCAGCAGATTTACGGGACAAAAGGTCTCTGGGGCCAACGTCCTGACTTTC.

CDR3 sequence reads: CASSQDRGGLAGVVHNEQFF. Written as DNA, the CDR3 is TGTGCCAGCAGCCAAGATAGGGGTGGACTAGCGGGAGTAGTACACAATGAGCAGTTCTTC. This sequence joins TRBV4-2 and TRBJ2-1; 13 bases fit TRBD2. V lost 0 bases to trimming and J lost 5 bases; unmatched junction nucleotides: 13. The length of the CDR3 is 20 residues. Germline V CDR1 and CDR2: LGHNA, YNFKEQ.

This clonotype was detected many times. The V call is TRBV7-2, the J call TRBJ2-1; TRBD2 might be the D (5 bases). The germline V gene encodes CDR1 SGHTA and CDR2 FQGNSA. The germline V and J ends were trimmed by 4 bases and 10 bases, with 17 bases remaining between them. The CDR3 loop spans 14 amino acids. CDR3 nucleotide sequence: TGTGCCAGCAGCTCCCCGGACCCACGGAGGGAGCAGTTCTTC. Encoded protein: CASSSPDPRREQFF.

CDR3 region: CASEFRVGTDTQYF. CDR3 nucleotide sequence: TGTGCCAGCGAGTTTAGGGTCGGCACAGATACGCAGTATTTT. The rearrangement joins TRBV5-5 to TRBJ2-3; no reliable D call. V lost 7 bases and J 1 base, leaving 13 bases between the germline ends. Germline-derived CDR1 and CDR2 are SGHKS and YYEKEE (reference sequence). The CDR3 extends over 14 amino acids.

This clonotype was counted ten times or more. The chain joins TRBV28 to TRBJ1-3; D might be TRBD1 (6 bases). V shed 3 bases and J shed 6 bases, with 12 bases lying between them. The CDR3 consists of 14 residues. Germline V gives CDR1 MDHEN, CDR2 SYDVKM. CDR3 DNA sequence: TGTGCCAGCAGTTTTACTCGGACAGCAAACACCATATATTTT. The encoded protein is CASSFTRTANTIYF.

In this sample, this clonotype turned up many times. This chain joins TRBV7-9 and TRBJ2-1, with D perhaps TRBD1 or TRBD2 (5 bases each). The V end lost 4 bases, the J end lost 5 bases, and 6 bases lay between the germline ends. The V gene's germline CDR1 is SEHNR and CDR2 FQNEAQ (reference sequence). The CDR3 length is 12 residues. Here the CDR3 DNA reads TGTGCCAGCAGCTGGGGACACAATGAGCAGTTCTTC. Protein: CASSWGHNEQFF.

This rearrangement joins TRBV5-1 to TRBJ2-7; perhaps TRBD2 as D (7 bases). The CDR3 consists of 13 residues. Trimming stripped 8 bases from V and 2 bases from J, with 14 bases between. CDR1 is SGHRS and CDR2 is YFSETQ in the germline V gene. Here the CDR3 DNA reads TGCGCCAGGGGGGGGGGGCGGACCTACGAGCAGTACTTC. Translated: CARGGGRTYEQYF.

This clonotype was detected many times. The chain links TRBV27 to TRBJ2-7; D perhaps matches TRBD1 (6 bases). Germline-derived CDR1 and CDR2 are MNHEY and SMNVEV (reference sequence). The V gene lost 3 bases and the J gene lost 6 bases, with 21 bases spanning the gap. The CDR3 has 16 residues. The chain's CDR3 is CASSLGAGYVPGEQYF. CDR3 in DNA: TGTGCCAGCAGTTTGGGGGCTGGATATGTTCCCGGCGAGCAGTACTTC.

This clonotype was seen more than once but under ten times. This chain links TRBV6-5 with TRBJ2-1; D ambiguous. The germline V and J ends were trimmed by 8 bases and 9 bases, with 14 bases remaining between them. This CDR3 contains 12 residues. The V gene's germline CDR1 is MNHEY and CDR2 SVGAGI. The CDR3 is CASSPPGGEQFF. The CDR3 region has the DNA TGTGCCAGCTCCCCCCCAGGTGGTGAGCAGTTCTTC.

This rearrangement joins TRBV7-9 to TRBJ2-7; 9 positions match TRBD1. After removal of 1 base from V and 4 bases from J, the junction contained 8 bases not matched to a gene. The germline CDR1 and CDR2 sequences are SEHNR and FQNEAQ (reference sequence). The CDR3 covers 16 residues. CDR3 protein: CASSLGTGGLGYEQYF. The CDR3 DNA reads as TGTGCCAGCAGCTTAGGAACAGGGGGCTTAGGATACGAGCAGTACTTC.

The chain recombines TRBV13 with TRBJ2-1; 10 nucleotides align to TRBD1. Losses at the gene ends were 5 bases for V and 10 bases for J; bases not matched to a gene: 11. The CDR3 is 15 residues long. The germline CDR1 and CDR2 sequences are PRHDT and FYEKMQ (reference sequence). CDR3 sequence reads: CASSGRDRGLGEQFF. DNA of the CDR3: TGTGCCAGCAGCGGGCGTGACAGGGGGCTTGGGGAGCAGTTCTTC.

This clonotype was seen more than once but under ten times. The chain links TRBV9 to TRBJ2-3; D might be TRBD1 or TRBD2, each matching 6 bases. The CDR3 is 16 residues long. The V end lost 4 bases, the J end lost 5 bases, and 20 bases lay between the germline ends. Per the germline V gene, CDR1 is SGDLS and CDR2 is YYNGEE. This chain's CDR3 is CASSREGGGGRDTQYF. CDR3 coding DNA: TGTGCCAGCAGCCGAGAAGGGGGAGGAGGAAGAGATACGCAGTATTTT.

This clonotype was seen ten or more times. The chain carries TRBV4-2 and TRBJ2-7; D may be TRBD1 or TRBD2 (5 bases each). Germline V gives CDR1 LGHNA, CDR2 YNFKEQ. The CDR3 is made up of 16 amino acids. V was pared by 3 bases and J by 0 bases, with 15 bases between. The CDR3 nucleotides read TGTGCCAGCAGCCAGGTACTAGACAGTCACTCCTACGAGCAGTACTTC. Translating it yields CASSQVLDSHSYEQYF.

This clonotype was seen at least ten times. V is TRBV6-5 and J is TRBJ1-4, with D possibly TRBD1 on 5 matching bases. V lost 0 bases, J lost 2 bases, and 13 bases lay in between. The CDR3 sequence is 17 residues long. The V gene's germline CDR1 is MNHEY and CDR2 SVGAGI. In DNA form, the CDR3 reads TGTGCCAGCAGTTACTCGATCGGGGCGGCGACTAATGAAAAACTGTTTTTT. Its translation: CASSYSIGAATNEKLFF.

The sample holds a few counts of this clonotype. The rearrangement links TRBV3-1 to TRBJ2-1; no reliable D call. Germline CDR1 and CDR2: LGHDT and YNNKEL (reference sequence). The CDR3 contains 17 residues. The germline V and J ends were trimmed by 0 bases and 0 bases, with 12 bases remaining between them. The CDR3 DNA is TGTGCCAGCAGCCAAGATCGTCCCCTGAGCTCCTACAATGAGCAGTTCTTC. Amino acid sequence: CASSQDRPLSSYNEQFF.

Only a few counts were recorded for this clonotype. The J gene is TRBJ1-2, the V gene TRBV6-2 or TRBV6-3; 10 positions agree with TRBD1. Germline V CDR1 and CDR2: MNHEY, SVGEGT. V shed 0 bases and J 3 bases; nucleotides not matched to a gene: 4. The CDR3 extends over 16 amino acids. Here the CDR3 DNA reads TGTGCCAGCAGTTACTCGAAGGACAGGGGGGACTATGGCTACACCTTC. Amino acid sequence: CASSYSKDRGDYGYTF.

The chain carries TRBV20-1 and TRBJ2-1; 7 bases line up with TRBD2. The germline V gene encodes CDR1 DFQATT and CDR2 SNEGSKA (reference sequence). CDR3 length equals 16 residues. The junction had 15 bases not matched to a gene; V was cut back by 0 bases and J by 10 bases. The DNA for the CDR3 is TGCAGTGCTAGAGACGGATTGGGGGGGTCCGAAACCGAGCAGTTCTTC. The encoded protein is CSARDGLGGSETEQFF.

This clonotype was detected a few times. This chain links TRBV20-1 with TRBJ2-7, with D perhaps matching TRBD2 (6 bases). Trimming cost V 0 bases and J 9 bases, with 27 bases left between them. Germline V gene data show CDR1 as DFQATT and CDR2 as SNEGSKA (reference sequence). This CDR3 has 17 residues. The DNA for the CDR3 is TGCAGTGCTAGAGATGGGACCGGGACTGCCTTTTATGGTAGGCAGTACTTC. Protein product: CSARDGTGTAFYGRQYF.